The sequence of this TCR beta chain was determined in a study of cytomegalovirus exposure and HLA in healthy donors. Primers for the PCR totalled 60 Vbeta and 13 Jbeta. Clones were sequenced by immunoSEQ multiplex PCR, and TCRdb holds only the in-frame ones, with some missing. Among 120,000 to 150,000 clones listed, 88% were seen once. Notes on the study in general: Among TCR sequences, most were rare, though some public TCRs appeared in many donors.

Worth noting for this clone: The target antigen is unknown.

Healthy donors of bone marrow made up the group. Germline lookup yields CDR1 SGHDT and CDR2 YYEEEE. Trimming pared 2 bases from V and 1 base from J, leaving 12 bases between. The CDR3 loop spans 16 amino acids. Input material: PBMCs. J is TRBJ2-2 and V is TRBV5-6; D perhaps matches TRBD2 (6 bases). The TCR was taken from a woman between 35 and 50 years old in good health and CMV-seronegative. The CDR3 DNA sequence: TGTGCCAGCAGCTTTTATTCGGGACTGAACACCGGGGAGCTGTTTTTT. This translates into CASSFYSGLNTGELFF.